The 27 T cell receptor beta chains below were found in one sample sequenced in a study of CD8 T cells in Susac syndrome. An amount of RNA that ranged from about 0.45 to 1 ug was reverse transcribed with random hexamers. TCRdb re-called the immunoSEQ multiplex PCR reads with MiXCR, one entry per CDR3 protein. The sample has approximately 190,000 distinct CDR3 sequences, 90% to 95% seen once. The sample consisted of CD4+ T cells from PBMCs. The receptors shown here come from a human donor in good health.

The rearrangement uses TRBV14 and TRBJ2-5; TRBD1 matches at 7 bases. CDR1 and CDR2 (germline): SGHDN, FVKESK. The CDR3 spans 15 residues. V dropped 4 bases and J dropped 2; count of bases not matched to a gene: 7. CDR3 in DNA: TGTGCCAGCAGCCGACTCGGGGACAGACAAGAGACCCAGTACTTC. Protein: CASSRLGDRQETQYF.

This clonotype was observed a few times. The chain joins TRBV5-1 to TRBJ2-1, with 8 bases identical to TRBD2. In germline, CDR1 is SGHRS, CDR2 YFSETQ. With V trimmed by 4 bases and J by 3 bases, 6 bases remained unmatched. The CDR3 is 15 amino acids. The CDR3 DNA is TGCGCCAGCAGCACTGGGACTAGTGGCTACAATGAGCAGTTCTTC. As protein: CASSTGTSGYNEQFF. Drawing the rest from reference TRBV5-1 and TRBJ2-1, the complete variable domain is KAGVTQTPRYLIKTRGQQVTLSCSPISGHRSVSWYQQTPGQGLQFLFEYFSETQRNKGNFPGRFSGRQFSNSRSEMNVSTLELGDSALYLCASSTGTSGYNEQFFGPGTRLTVL.

CDR3 nucleotide sequence: TGTGCCAGCAGCCAAGATTGGGCTCCCCCCGAGCAGTACGTC. Translating gives CASSQDWAPPEQYV. This chain links TRBV3-1 with TRBJ2-7; D not resolved. This CDR3 comprises 14 residues. V gave up 0 bases and J gave up 6 bases, with 12 bases separating them. Germline V CDR1 and CDR2: LGHDT, YNNKEL (reference sequence).

This clonotype came up once. The V and J genes are TRBV3-1 and TRBJ2-3; D is possibly TRBD2 (6 bases). The V end was cut by 1 base, the J end by 0 bases, with 8 bases between. The V gene's germline CDR1 is LGHDT and CDR2 YNNKEL (reference sequence). The CDR3 consists of 15 residues. The CDR3 DNA is TGTGCCAGCAGCCAAGTGGGACTCAGCACAGATACGCAGTATTTT. The encoded protein is CASSQVGLSTDTQYF.

The chain has TRBV20-1 and TRBJ2-7; maybe TRBD1 (5 bases). Germline CDR1 is DFQATT and CDR2 is SNEGSKA (reference sequence). This CDR3 comprises 12 residues. V shed 6 bases and J shed 4 bases, with 13 bases lying between them. The CDR3 region is CSAIAQGYEQYF. The CDR3 coding sequence is TGCAGTGCCATTGCCCAGGGTTACGAGCAGTACTTC.

The chain couples TRBV7-2 to TRBJ2-1; tentative D call: TRBD2 (5 bases). The CDR3 runs to 14 residues. Looked up from germline, CDR1 is SGHTA and CDR2 is FQGNSA. The V gene lost 4 bases and the J gene lost 5 bases, with 12 bases spanning the gap. In nucleotides, the CDR3 is TGTGCCAGCAGCTCACGAGGGCCAAACAATGAGCAGTTCTTC. This translates into CASSSRGPNNEQFF.

J is TRBJ2-1 and V is TRBV7-2; 8 bases agree with TRBD2. Germline assignment: CDR1 SGHTA and CDR2 FQGNSA. The CDR3 consists of 18 residues. V lost 0 bases and J lost 0; bases outside the gene matches: 7. CDR3 in amino acids: CASSLAASGPSSYNEQFF. The CDR3 nucleotides are TGTGCCAGCAGCTTAGCCGCTAGCGGGCCAAGCTCCTACAATGAGCAGTTCTTC. Combining the CDR3 with reference TRBV7-2 and TRBJ2-1 gives the whole variable domain GAGVSQSPSNKVTEKGKDVELRCDPISGHTALYWYRQSLGQGLEFLIYFQGNSAPDKSGLPSDRFSAERTGGSVSTLTIQRTQQEDSAVYLCASSLAASGPSSYNEQFFGPGTRLTVL.

The genes are TRBV7-3 and TRBJ1-1; no clear D gene. CDR1 and CDR2 from the germline V gene are SGHTA and FQGTGA. Trimming pared 2 bases from V and 5 bases from J, leaving 9 bases between. This CDR3 region has 13 residues. CDR3 in amino acids: CASSLAPRTEAFF. The CDR3 DNA reads TGTGCCAGCAGCTTAGCCCCTAGGACTGAAGCTTTCTTT.

The rearrangement joins TRBV11-2 to TRBJ1-2, with D maybe TRBD1 (5 bases). With 5 bases removed from V and 7 bases from J, the gap between germline ends came to 14 bases. Germline V gene lookup returns CDR1 SGHAT and CDR2 FQNNGV. The CDR3 loop spans 13 amino acids. CDR3 nucleotide sequence: TGTGCCAGCAGCCTAGGGGCAGGGACTGGCTACACCTTC. Its translation is CASSLGAGTGYTF.

V gene TRBV19 combines with J gene TRBJ2-5, with 10 bases that match TRBD2. The CDR3 has 16 amino acids. The germline CDR1 and CDR2 sequences are LNHDA and SQIVND (reference sequence). Trimming removed 2 bases from V and 1 base from J; junction bases left unmatched: 4. CDR3 nucleotide sequence: TGTGCCAGTAGTATATGGACTAGCGGAATCCAAGAGACCCAGTACTTC. Its protein product is CASSIWTSGIQETQYF.

The chain has TRBV20-1 and TRBJ1-5; maybe TRBD1 (5 bases). V was cut by 0 bases and J by 1 base, with 16 bases left in between. Germline lookup yields CDR1 DFQATT and CDR2 SNEGSKA (reference sequence). The CDR3 totals 17 residues. The CDR3 DNA is TGCAGTGCTAGAGATTACCAGGGTATTGAGAGCAATCAGCCCCAGCATTTT. This gives the protein CSARDYQGIESNQPQHF.

The V and J genes are TRBV5-1 and TRBJ2-7, with 7 bases matching TRBD1. From germline, CDR1 is SGHRS and CDR2 YFSETQ. J gave up 3 bases and V 4 bases, and 7 bases lay outside the gene matches. This CDR3 has 14 amino acids. The CDR3 coding sequence is TGCGCCAGCAGCCCTAACAGGGGCGGCTACGAGCAGTACGTC. Translated, it gives CASSPNRGGYEQYV.

This chain links TRBV9 with TRBJ2-1, with D possibly matching TRBD2 (6 bases). In germline, CDR1 is SGDLS, CDR2 YYNGEE. Trimming shortened V by 1 base and J by 0 bases, and 8 bases separated the two germline ends. This CDR3 spans 15 amino acids. This CDR3 reads CASSVFGSSYNEQFF. Here the CDR3 DNA reads TGTGCCAGCAGCGTATTCGGGAGCTCCTACAATGAGCAGTTCTTC.

The V call is TRBV5-6, the J call TRBJ2-5; the D is unclear. This CDR3 is built from 14 residues. V was clipped by 0 bases and J by 2 bases, with 8 bases between them. Germline lookup yields CDR1 SGHDT and CDR2 YYEEEE. The CDR3 DNA reads TGTGCCAGCAGCTTGGTCCAAGCGCAAGAGACCCAGTACTTC. Its translation is CASSLVQAQETQYF.

V usage is TRBV20-1 and J usage is TRBJ2-3, with 7 bases aligning to TRBD2. Germline V gives CDR1 DFQATT, CDR2 SNEGSKA (reference sequence). The junction had 13 bases not matched to a gene; V was cut back by 3 bases and J by 4 bases. This CDR3 has 16 residues. The CDR3 DNA reads as TGCAGTGCTAGTCCACTGGCGGGGGTGAGGGCAGATACGCAGTATTTT. It codes for CSASPLAGVRADTQYF.

The V and J genes are TRBV9 and TRBJ1-6, with D uncertain. V was pared by 1 base and J by 10 bases, with 15 bases between. This CDR3 region has 15 residues. Germline loops: CDR1 SGDLS, CDR2 YYNGEE. The CDR3 loop is CASSVSEVLGSPLHF. DNA for the CDR3: TGTGCCAGCAGCGTAAGTGAGGTTCTTGGATCACCCCTCCACTTT.

The V gene is TRBV5-1, the J gene TRBJ1-2; weak D call: TRBD1 (6 bases). The CDR3 contains 15 residues. Trimming left V 4 bases short and J 6 bases short, with 19 bases between. Germline V lookup: CDR1 SGHRS, CDR2 YFSETQ. CDR3 DNA: TGCGCCAGCAGCCTGAGAGAAGGGGGTCTAAATGGCTACACCTTC. Translated: CASSLREGGLNGYTF.

The chain joins TRBV29-1 to TRBJ2-1; 8 nucleotides match TRBD2. Germline V gene lookup returns CDR1 SQVTM and CDR2 ANQGSEA. The J segment lost 9 bases and the V segment lost 5 bases, leaving 9 bases of the junction unmatched. The CDR3 has 13 amino acids. DNA for the CDR3: TGCAGCGTTCCCTCCAGGCTAGCGGGTGAGCAGTTCTTC. Protein: CSVPSRLAGEQFF.

The CDR3 region is CASSVGWDTGELFF. As DNA, the CDR3 is TGTGCCAGCAGCGTAGGGTGGGATACCGGGGAGCTGTTTTTT. V gene TRBV9 combines with J gene TRBJ2-2; no definite D call. Trimming shortened V by 0 bases and J by 5 bases, and 8 bases separated the two germline ends. Germline V lookup: CDR1 SGDLS, CDR2 YYNGEE. This CDR3 has 14 residues.

J is TRBJ2-3 and V is TRBV6-5; D ambiguous. V lost 3 bases, J lost 4 bases, and 8 bases lay in between. Germline V gives CDR1 MNHEY, CDR2 SVGAGI. The CDR3 length is 13 residues. The CDR3 loop reads CASSYEWADTQYF. In DNA form, the CDR3 reads TGTGCCAGCAGTTATGAATGGGCAGATACGCAGTATTTT.

This clonotype has a single count. This rearrangement joins TRBV29-1 to TRBJ1-1; maybe TRBD1 (5 bases). There are 14 residues in the CDR3. Germline V gene sequence: CDR1 SQVTM, CDR2 ANQGSEA. Trimming took 0 bases from V and 4 from J, leaving 12 bases between them. The CDR3 coding sequence is TGCAGCGTTGAAGACACGGGGGGTAGCACTGAAGCTTTCTTT. It codes for CSVEDTGGSTEAFF.

This CDR3 is CASRGQSVGTEAFF. The CDR3, as DNA: TGTGCCAGCAGAGGACAGTCTGTGGGGACTGAAGCTTTCTTT. The V call is TRBV3-1, the J call TRBJ1-1, with TRBD1 as a possible D gene (6 bases). The CDR3 sequence is 14 residues long. V dropped 6 bases and J dropped 5 bases, with 16 bases sitting between them. Germline values: CDR1 LGHDT, CDR2 YNNKEL (reference sequence).

The CDR3 is CASSHDGLFSEAFF. The CDR3 DNA sequence: TGTGCCAGCAGCCACGACGGACTGTTCTCTGAAGCTTTCTTT. This chain links TRBV11-2 with TRBJ1-1; D uncertain. Germline V gene lookup returns CDR1 SGHAT and CDR2 FQNNGV. The CDR3 has 14 amino acids. V was cut by 5 bases and J by 6 bases, with 16 bases left in between.

This clonotype was detected once. The V call is TRBV28, the J call TRBJ1-4; 8 bases fit TRBD1. The CDR3 spans 14 residues. Trimming cost V 6 bases and J 8 bases; bases outside gene matches: 8. Looked up from germline, CDR1 is MDHEN and CDR2 is SYDVKM. The CDR3 DNA reads TGTGCCAGCAGCTTAACAGGGGGGAGCGAAAAACTGTTTTTT. Amino acids: CASSLTGGSEKLFF.

The chain recombines TRBV6-5 with TRBJ2-1; TRBD2 agrees at 7 bases. This CDR3 has 13 residues. Per the germline V gene, CDR1 is MNHEY and CDR2 is SVGAGI. The trim removed 6 bases at V and 10 bases at J, leaving 9 bases unmatched. CDR3: CASRTASGLEQFF. DNA of the CDR3: TGTGCCAGCAGGACCGCTAGCGGCCTGGAGCAGTTCTTC.

This chain joins TRBV7-2 and TRBJ1-3; D possibly corresponds to TRBD1 (5 bases). Deletions cut 2 bases from V and 6 bases from J, with 11 bases between. Germline assignment: CDR1 SGHTA and CDR2 FQGNSA. The CDR3 runs 14 residues. The CDR3 DNA is TGTGCCAGCAGCTTATCCAAGGGGACAAACACCATATATTTT. It is translated as CASSLSKGTNTIYF.

The chain joins TRBV7-9 to TRBJ1-4; D perhaps matches TRBD1 (6 bases). Deletions cut 5 bases from V and 0 bases from J, with 16 bases between. CDR3 size: 17 residues. Germline V gene sequence: CDR1 SEHNR, CDR2 FQNEAQ (reference sequence). The CDR3 DNA reads TGTGCCAGCAGCCCAGCGGGGGCCGGCTCAACTAATGAAAAACTGTTTTTT. Amino acids: CASSPAGAGSTNEKLFF. Looking up the rest from reference TRBV7-9 and TRBJ1-4 gives the full variable domain: DTGVSQNPRHKITKRGQNVTFRCDPISEHNRLYWYRQTLGQGPEFLTYFQNEAQLEKSRLLSDRFSAERPKGSFSTLEIQRTEQGDSAMYLCASSPAGAGSTNEKLFFGSGTQLSVL.